This T cell receptor beta chain emerged from a study of blood T cell repertoires in COVID-19. CDR1 and CDR2 from the germline V gene are SEHNR and FQNEAQ (reference sequence). V was clipped by 5 bases and J by 1 base; unmatched bases: 9. The CDR3 totals 16 residues. Generated by immunoSEQ multiplex PCR, the TCRdb table keeps only in-frame clones and is missing some. This table holds 26,000 or so clones, roughly 90% found once. The V gene is TRBV7-9, the J gene TRBJ2-7, with 9 bases matching TRBD2. The clonotype originates from a human donor in a cohort sampled during active COVID-19. Sample: peripheral blood. CDR3 loop: CASSQGAGGGSYEQYF. Written as DNA, the CDR3 is TGTGCCAGCAGCCAAGGGGCGGGAGGGGGGTCCTACGAGCAGTACTTC.